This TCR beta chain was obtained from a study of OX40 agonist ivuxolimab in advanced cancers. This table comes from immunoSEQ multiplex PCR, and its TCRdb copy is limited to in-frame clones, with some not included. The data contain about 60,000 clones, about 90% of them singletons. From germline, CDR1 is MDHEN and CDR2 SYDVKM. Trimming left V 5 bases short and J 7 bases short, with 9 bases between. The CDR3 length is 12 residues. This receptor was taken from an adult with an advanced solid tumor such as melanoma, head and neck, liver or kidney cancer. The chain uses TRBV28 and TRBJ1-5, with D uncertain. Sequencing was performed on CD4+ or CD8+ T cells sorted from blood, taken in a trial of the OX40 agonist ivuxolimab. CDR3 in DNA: TGTGCCAGCAGTCTGATAAGGCAGCCCCAGCATTTT. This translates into CASSLIRQPQHF.